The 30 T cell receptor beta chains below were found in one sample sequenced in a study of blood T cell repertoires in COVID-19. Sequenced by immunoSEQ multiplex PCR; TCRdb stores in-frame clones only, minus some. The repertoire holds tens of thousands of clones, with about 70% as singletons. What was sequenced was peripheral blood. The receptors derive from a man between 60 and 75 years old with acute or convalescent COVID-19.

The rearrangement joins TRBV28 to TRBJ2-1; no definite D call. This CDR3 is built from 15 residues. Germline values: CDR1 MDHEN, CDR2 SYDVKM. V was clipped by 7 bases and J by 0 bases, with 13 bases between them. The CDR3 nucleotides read TGTGCCAGCACCGCCCTTGCCTACTCCTACAATGAGCAGTTCTTC. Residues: CASTALAYSYNEQFF.

CDR3 protein: CASSLESARSGNTIYF. The CDR3 DNA is TGTGCCAGCAGCTTGGAGAGCGCACGCTCTGGAAACACCATATATTTT. V is TRBV5-4 and J is TRBJ1-3, with D uncertain. The V end lost 0 bases, the J end lost 0 bases, and 10 bases lay between the germline ends. CDR3 length equals 16 residues. Looked up from germline, CDR1 is SGHNT and CDR2 is YYREEE (reference sequence).

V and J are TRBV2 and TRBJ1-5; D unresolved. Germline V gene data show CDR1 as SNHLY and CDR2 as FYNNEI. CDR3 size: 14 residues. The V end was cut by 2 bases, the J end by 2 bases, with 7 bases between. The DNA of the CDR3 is TGTGCCAGCAGTGAATACAGCCGCAATCAGCCCCAGCATTTT. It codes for CASSEYSRNQPQHF. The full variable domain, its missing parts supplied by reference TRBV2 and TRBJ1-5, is EPEVTQTPSHQVTQMGQEVILRCVPISNHLYFYWYRQILGQKVEFLVSFYNNEISEKSEIFDDQFSVERPDGSNFTLKIRSTKLEDSAMYFCASSEYSRNQPQHFGDGTRLSIL.

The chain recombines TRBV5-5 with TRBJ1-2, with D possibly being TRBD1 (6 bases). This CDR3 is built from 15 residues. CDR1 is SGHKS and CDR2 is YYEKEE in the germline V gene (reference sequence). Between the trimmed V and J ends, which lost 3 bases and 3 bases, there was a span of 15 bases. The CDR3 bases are TGTGCCAGCAGCTCCTCAAACAGGGATTACTATGGCTACACCTTC. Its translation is CASSSSNRDYYGYTF.

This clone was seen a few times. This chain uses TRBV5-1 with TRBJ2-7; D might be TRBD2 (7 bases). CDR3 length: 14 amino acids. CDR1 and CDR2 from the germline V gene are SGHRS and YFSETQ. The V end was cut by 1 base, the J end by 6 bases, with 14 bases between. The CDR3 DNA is TGCGCCAGCAGCTTGTTATCAGGGGAGGGCGAGCAGTACTTC. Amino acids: CASSLLSGEGEQYF.

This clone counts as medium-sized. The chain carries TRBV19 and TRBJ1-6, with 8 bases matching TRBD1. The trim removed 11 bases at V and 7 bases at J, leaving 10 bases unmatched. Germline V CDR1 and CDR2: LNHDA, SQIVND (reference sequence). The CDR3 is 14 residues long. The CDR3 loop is CASHRTGWNSPLHF. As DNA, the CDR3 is TGTGCCTCCCACCGGACAGGGTGGAATTCACCCCTCCACTTT.

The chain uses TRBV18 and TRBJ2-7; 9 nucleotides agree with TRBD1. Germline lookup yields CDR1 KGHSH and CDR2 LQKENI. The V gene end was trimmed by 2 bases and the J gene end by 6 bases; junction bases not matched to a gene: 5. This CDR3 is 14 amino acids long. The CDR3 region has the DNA TGTGCCAGCTCACCATGGGACAGGGTAAGCGAGCAGTACTTC. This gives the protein CASSPWDRVSEQYF.

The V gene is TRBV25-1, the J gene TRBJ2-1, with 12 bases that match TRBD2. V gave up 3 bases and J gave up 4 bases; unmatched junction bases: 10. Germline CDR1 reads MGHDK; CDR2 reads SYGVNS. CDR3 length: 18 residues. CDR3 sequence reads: CASSDPSRLAGEYNEQFF. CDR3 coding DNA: TGTGCCAGCAGTGATCCCTCGAGACTAGCGGGGGAGTACAATGAGCAGTTCTTC.

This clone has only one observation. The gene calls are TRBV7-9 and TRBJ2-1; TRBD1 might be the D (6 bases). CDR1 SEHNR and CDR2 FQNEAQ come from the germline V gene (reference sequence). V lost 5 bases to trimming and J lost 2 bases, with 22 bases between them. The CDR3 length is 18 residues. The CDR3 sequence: CASSPPTFPSGAYNEQFF. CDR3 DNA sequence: TGTGCCAGCAGCCCCCCCACGTTTCCCTCAGGGGCCTACAATGAGCAGTTCTTC.

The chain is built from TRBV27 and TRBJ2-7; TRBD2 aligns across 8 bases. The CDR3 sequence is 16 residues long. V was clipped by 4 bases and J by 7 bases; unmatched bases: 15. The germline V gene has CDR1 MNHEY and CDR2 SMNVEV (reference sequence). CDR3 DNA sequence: TGTGCCAGCAGTTCCGGGACGTTACTAGCGGCATATGAGCAGTACTTC. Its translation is CASSSGTLLAAYEQYF.

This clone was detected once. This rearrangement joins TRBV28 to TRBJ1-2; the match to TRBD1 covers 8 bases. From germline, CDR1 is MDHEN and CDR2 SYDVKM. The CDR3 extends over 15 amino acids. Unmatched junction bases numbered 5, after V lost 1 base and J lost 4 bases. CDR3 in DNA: TGTGCCAGCAGTTTATCGACAGGGGTTGTCTATGGCTACACCTTC. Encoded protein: CASSLSTGVVYGYTF.

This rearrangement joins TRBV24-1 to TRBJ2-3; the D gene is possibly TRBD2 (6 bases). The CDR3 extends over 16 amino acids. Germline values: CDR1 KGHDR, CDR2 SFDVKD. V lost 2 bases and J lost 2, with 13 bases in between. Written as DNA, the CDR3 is TGTGCCACCAGTGATTGGGACTCCACCCCCACAGATACGCAGTATTTT. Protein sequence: CATSDWDSTPTDTQYF.

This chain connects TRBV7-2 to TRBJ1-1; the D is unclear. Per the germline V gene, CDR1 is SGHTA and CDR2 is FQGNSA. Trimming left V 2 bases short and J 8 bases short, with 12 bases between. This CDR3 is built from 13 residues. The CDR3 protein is CASSLYRTEEAFF. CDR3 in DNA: TGTGCCAGCAGCTTATATCGAACAGAGGAAGCTTTCTTT.

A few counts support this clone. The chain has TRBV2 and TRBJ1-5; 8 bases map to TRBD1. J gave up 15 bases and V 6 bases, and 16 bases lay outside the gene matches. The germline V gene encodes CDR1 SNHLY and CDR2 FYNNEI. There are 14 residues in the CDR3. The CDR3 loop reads CASREQGAGINLHF. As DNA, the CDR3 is TGTGCCAGCAGGGAGCAGGGGGCCGGGATAAACCTGCATTTT.

The CDR3 bases are TGCGCCAGCAGTGATAGCGGGATCACAGATACGCAGTATTTT. Translation gives CASSDSGITDTQYF. The rearrangement joins TRBV10-1 to TRBJ2-3, with 8 bases fitting TRBD2. This CDR3 contains 14 residues. V dropped 3 bases and J dropped 2; count of bases not matched to a gene: 1. Germline assignment: CDR1 WNHNN and CDR2 SYGVQD (reference sequence).

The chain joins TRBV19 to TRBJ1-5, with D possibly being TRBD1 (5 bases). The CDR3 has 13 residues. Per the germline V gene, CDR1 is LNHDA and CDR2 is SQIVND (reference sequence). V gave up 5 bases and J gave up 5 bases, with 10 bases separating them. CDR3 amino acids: CASSWGRDQPQHF. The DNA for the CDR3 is TGTGCCAGTAGTTGGGGCAGGGATCAGCCCCAGCATTTT.

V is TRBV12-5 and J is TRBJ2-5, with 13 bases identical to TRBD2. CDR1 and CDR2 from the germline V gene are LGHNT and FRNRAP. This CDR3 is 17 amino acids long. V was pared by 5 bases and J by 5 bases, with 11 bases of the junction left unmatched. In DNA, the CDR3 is TGTGCTAGTGGTCCCGGACTAGCGGGGGATAGCTTTGAGACCCAGTACTTC. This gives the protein CASGPGLAGDSFETQYF.

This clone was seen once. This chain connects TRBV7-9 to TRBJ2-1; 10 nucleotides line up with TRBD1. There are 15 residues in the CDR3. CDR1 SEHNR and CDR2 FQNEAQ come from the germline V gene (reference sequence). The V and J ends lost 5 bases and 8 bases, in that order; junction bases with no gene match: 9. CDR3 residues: CASSASGTGVDEQFF. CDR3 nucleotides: TGTGCCAGCAGCGCTTCCGGGACAGGGGTTGATGAGCAGTTCTTC.

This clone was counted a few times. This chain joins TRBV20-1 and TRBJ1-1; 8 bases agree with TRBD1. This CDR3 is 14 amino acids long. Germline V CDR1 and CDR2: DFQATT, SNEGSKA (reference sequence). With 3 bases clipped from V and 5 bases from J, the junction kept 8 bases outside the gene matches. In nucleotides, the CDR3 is TGCAGTGCTAGTAGACAGGGGAGAAGGACTGAAGCTTTCTTT. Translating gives CSASRQGRRTEAFF.

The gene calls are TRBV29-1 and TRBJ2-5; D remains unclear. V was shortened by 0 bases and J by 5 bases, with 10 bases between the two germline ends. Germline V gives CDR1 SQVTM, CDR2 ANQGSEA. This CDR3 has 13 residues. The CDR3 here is CSVEEDEAETQYF. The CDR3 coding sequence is TGCAGCGTTGAAGAAGACGAAGCGGAGACCCAGTACTTC.

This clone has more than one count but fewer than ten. CDR3 in amino acids: CASSLNGPGQSEKLFF. The DNA for the CDR3 is TGTGCCAGCAGCTTAAATGGCCCGGGACAGAGTGAAAAACTGTTTTTT. The genes are TRBV7-3 and TRBJ1-4; 7 nucleotides match TRBD1. With V trimmed by 1 base and J by 7 bases, 9 bases remained unmatched. The CDR3 length is 16 residues. Germline-derived CDR1 and CDR2 are SGHTA and FQGTGA.

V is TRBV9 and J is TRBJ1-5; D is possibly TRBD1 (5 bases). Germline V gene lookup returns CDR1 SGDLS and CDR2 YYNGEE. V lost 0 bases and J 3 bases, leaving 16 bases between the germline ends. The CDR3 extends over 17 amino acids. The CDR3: CASSVGPTQGVNQPQHF. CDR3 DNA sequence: TGTGCCAGCAGCGTAGGCCCCACACAAGGGGTCAATCAGCCCCAGCATTTT.

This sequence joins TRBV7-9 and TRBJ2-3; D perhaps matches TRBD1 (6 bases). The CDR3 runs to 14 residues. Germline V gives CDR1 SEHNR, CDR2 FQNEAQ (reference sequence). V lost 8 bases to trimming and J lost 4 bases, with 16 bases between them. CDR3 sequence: CASEHQQGPDTQYF. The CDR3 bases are TGTGCCAGCGAACATCAACAGGGCCCAGATACGCAGTATTTT.

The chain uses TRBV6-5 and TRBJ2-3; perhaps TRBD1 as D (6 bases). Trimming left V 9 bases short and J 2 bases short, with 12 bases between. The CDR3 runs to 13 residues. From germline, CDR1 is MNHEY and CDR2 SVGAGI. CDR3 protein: CASDRIPTDTQYF. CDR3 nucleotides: TGTGCCAGTGACAGGATTCCCACAGATACGCAGTATTTT.

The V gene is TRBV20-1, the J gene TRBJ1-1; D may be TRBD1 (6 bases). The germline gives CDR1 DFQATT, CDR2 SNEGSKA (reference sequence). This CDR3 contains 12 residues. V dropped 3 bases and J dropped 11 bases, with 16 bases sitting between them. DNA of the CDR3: TGCAGTGCTAGTCGCAGGGGAGAGAAGGCTTTCTTT. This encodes CSASRRGEKAFF.

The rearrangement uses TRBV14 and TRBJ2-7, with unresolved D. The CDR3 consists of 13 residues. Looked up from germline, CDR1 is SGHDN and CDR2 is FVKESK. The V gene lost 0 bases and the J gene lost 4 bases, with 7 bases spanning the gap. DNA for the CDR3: TGTGCCAGCAGCCAAGATCTGGCATACGAGCAGTACTTC. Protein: CASSQDLAYEQYF.

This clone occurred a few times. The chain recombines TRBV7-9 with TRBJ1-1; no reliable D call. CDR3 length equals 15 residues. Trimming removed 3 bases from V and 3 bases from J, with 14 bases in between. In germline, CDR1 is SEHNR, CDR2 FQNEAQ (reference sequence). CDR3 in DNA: TGTGCCAGCAGCTTCACGTCCGACGGGGACACTGAAGCTTTCTTT. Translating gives CASSFTSDGDTEAFF.

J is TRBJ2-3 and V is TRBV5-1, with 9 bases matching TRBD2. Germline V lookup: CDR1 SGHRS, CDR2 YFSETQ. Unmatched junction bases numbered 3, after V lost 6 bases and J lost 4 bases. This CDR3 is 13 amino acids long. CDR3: CASMREGADTQYF. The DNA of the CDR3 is TGCGCCAGCATGCGGGAGGGGGCAGATACGCAGTATTTT.

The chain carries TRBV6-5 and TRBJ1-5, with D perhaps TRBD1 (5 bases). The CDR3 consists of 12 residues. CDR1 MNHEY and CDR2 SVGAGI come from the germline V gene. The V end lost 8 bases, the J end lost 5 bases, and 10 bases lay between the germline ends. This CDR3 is CASRGYDQPQHF. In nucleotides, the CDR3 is TGTGCCAGCCGGGGGTACGATCAGCCCCAGCATTTT.

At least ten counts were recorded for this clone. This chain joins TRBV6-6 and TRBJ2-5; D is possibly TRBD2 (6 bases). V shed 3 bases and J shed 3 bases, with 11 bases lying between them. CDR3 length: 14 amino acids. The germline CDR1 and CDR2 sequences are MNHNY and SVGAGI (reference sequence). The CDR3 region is CASSYWGGKETQYF. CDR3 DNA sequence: TGTGCCAGCAGTTATTGGGGCGGGAAAGAGACCCAGTACTTC.